These T cell receptor beta chains were read from a single sample in a study of blood T cell repertoires in COVID-19. Profiling relied on immunoSEQ multiplex PCR, and the TCRdb table lists in-frame clones only, not all of them. Found here are roughly 380,000 clones, over 85% of them singletons; the top ten hold 3.9%. The sequencing sample was made of peripheral blood. Receptor source: a woman aged 55-69 years with COVID-19, enrolled during active disease. The CDR3 runs from the conserved cysteine through the conserved F or W. The order of the fields is clone size, D gene, V gene, J gene, CDR3 protein. The D gene is left open where the match is weak. The size of a clone is reported for some rows only, either as once, few or many, or as a class for expanded clones.

>NA|TRBD2|TRBV7-9|TRBJ2-5
CASSPRLAGEEYQETQYF
>once|TRBD1|TRBV4-1|TRBJ2-7
CASSQGPGGVYEQYF
>NA|NA|TRBV4-1|TRBJ1-2
CASSQDQGKSRGYTF
>NA|NA|TRBV30|TRBJ1-1
CAWRKGQLNTEAFF
>once|NA|TRBV6-5|TRBJ2-7
CASSPRDSSYEQYF
>NA|NA|TRBV5-1|TRBJ2-2
CASSLDLGQLGELFF
>NA|NA|TRBV29-1|TRBJ2-3
CSVPEADQDTQYF
>NA|TRBD1|TRBV4-1|TRBJ1-1
CASSQGRDRNTEAFF
>many|NA|TRBV2|TRBJ2-7
CASSGRGSHEQYF
>NA|NA|TRBV30|TRBJ1-3
CAWSAAGNTIYF
>NA|TRBD2|TRBV7-9|TRBJ2-1
CASSLDQASGFYNEQFF
>NA|TRBD1|TRBV12-3/TRBV12-4|TRBJ2-7
CASSRGQGYEQYF
>NA|TRBD1|TRBV6-6|TRBJ1-5
CASSYRQGNQPQHF
>NA|TRBD1|TRBV2|TRBJ1-1
CASNVGGQGQAFF
>NA|TRBD1|TRBV30|TRBJ1-3
CAWSRAGGTGNTIYF
>once|TRBD1|TRBV11-2|TRBJ1-5
CASSLGQGYNQPQHF
>NA|TRBD1|TRBV5-1|TRBJ1-2
CASSHGQGDGYTF
>NA|TRBD1|TRBV4-2|TRBJ1-2
CASSQTGARTNYGYTF
>NA|NA|TRBV7-3|TRBJ2-3
CASSIGGPTDTQYF
>NA|NA|TRBV14|TRBJ1-6
CASSLDISNSPLHF
>NA|NA|TRBV7-8|TRBJ1-1
CASSSNTLVTEAFF
>NA|TRBD2|TRBV11-2|TRBJ2-3
CASSQGLAGHTDTQYF
>NA|NA|TRBV4-2|TRBJ2-1
CASSQVLGSGQRYNEQFF
>NA|TRBD1|TRBV30|TRBJ1-1
CAWQGGNTEAFF
>once|NA|TRBV11-2|TRBJ2-6
CASSLEYRVSGANVLTF
>NA|TRBD1|TRBV13|TRBJ1-6
CASSLNGRGRRSPLHF
>NA|NA|TRBV7-9|TRBJ1-5
CASSGLPAGSNQPQHF
>NA|NA|TRBV7-3|TRBJ1-5
CASSLSWGQPQHF
>NA|TRBD1|TRBV3-1/TRBV3-2|TRBJ2-2
CASSPSGGQGTVGELFF
>NA|TRBD1|TRBV28|TRBJ1-2
CASSLQTGPNYGYTF
>NA|NA|TRBV6-6|TRBJ1-6
CASIGGSSPLHF
>NA|NA|TRBV28|TRBJ1-3
CASSLARRDLAGNTIYF
>NA|NA|TRBV11-2|TRBJ1-1
CASSLALDRHSEAFF
>NA|NA|TRBV10-2|TRBJ2-7
CASRSQQGYEQYF
>NA|NA|TRBV7-2|TRBJ2-5
CASSLGGPPETQYF
>few|NA|TRBV4-2|TRBJ2-7
CASSRQSRETSYEQYF
>NA|TRBD1|TRBV18|TRBJ2-1
CASSPPGQGGDEQFF
>NA|TRBD1|TRBV23-1|TRBJ2-3
CASSQPGRDRPSTDTQYF
>few|NA|TRBV27|TRBJ2-7
CASSWGVDDEQYF
>NA|NA|TRBV19|TRBJ2-7
CASSRTGGSPYEQYF
>NA|NA|TRBV3-1/TRBV3-2|TRBJ2-3
CASSQEAGSTDTQYF
>NA|NA|TRBV29-1|TRBJ1-3
CSVEASGNTIYF
>NA|NA|TRBV18|TRBJ2-7
CASSPPGTGLEQYF
>NA|TRBD2|TRBV28|TRBJ2-1
CASSLTSTSYNEQFF
>once|TRBD2|TRBV5-1|TRBJ2-3
CASRKGTIWTDTQYF
>NA|NA|TRBV19|TRBJ1-1
CAVREGPLNTEAFF
>NA|NA|TRBV2|TRBJ1-1
CASRGTLHTEAFF
>NA|NA|TRBV19|TRBJ1-2
CASREAGANYGYTF
>NA|TRBD2|TRBV10-3|TRBJ2-2
CAISENFPSGVNTGELFF
>NA|NA|TRBV5-1|TRBJ2-2
CASRGAGAGRTGELFF
>once|TRBD1|TRBV5-1|TRBJ1-3
CASSSDRGFGNTIYF
>NA|NA|TRBV9|TRBJ2-2
CASSVDRASAGELFF
>NA|NA|TRBV19|TRBJ2-3
CASSTRQRGTDTQYF
>NA|NA|TRBV3-1/TRBV3-2|TRBJ1-2
CASSLRTAHYGYTF
>NA|TRBD1|TRBV7-2|TRBJ1-6
CASSFDRDQSPLHF
>NA|NA|TRBV7-3|TRBJ1-1
CASSLTSQVTEAFF